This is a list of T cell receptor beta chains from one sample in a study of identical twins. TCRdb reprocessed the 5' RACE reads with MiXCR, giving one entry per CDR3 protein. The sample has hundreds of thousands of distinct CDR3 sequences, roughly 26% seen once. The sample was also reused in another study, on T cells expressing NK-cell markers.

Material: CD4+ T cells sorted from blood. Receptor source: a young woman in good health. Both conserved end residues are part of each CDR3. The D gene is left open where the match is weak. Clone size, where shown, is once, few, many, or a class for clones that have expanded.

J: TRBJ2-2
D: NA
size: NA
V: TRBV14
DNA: TGTGCCAGCAGCCGACAGTTTTCGAACACCGGGGAGCTGTTTTTT
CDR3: CASSRQFSNTGELFF

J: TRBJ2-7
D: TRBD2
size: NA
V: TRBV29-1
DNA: TGCAGCGTTGAAGAACTAGCGGAAGGGCAGTACTTC
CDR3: CSVEELAEGQYF

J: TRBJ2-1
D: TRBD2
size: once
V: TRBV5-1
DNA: TGCGCCAGCAGAGGAGCGGGGGTAGGGAATGAGCAGTTCTTC
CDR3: CASRGAGVGNEQFF

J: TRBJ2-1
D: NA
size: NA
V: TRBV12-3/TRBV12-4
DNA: TGTGCCAGCAGAACCCACACCACGAATGAGCAGTTCTTC
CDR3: CASRTHTTNEQFF

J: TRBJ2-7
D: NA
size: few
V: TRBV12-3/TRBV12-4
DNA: TGTGCCAGCGGGCTGGTCGGGGAGCAGTACTTC
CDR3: CASGLVGEQYF

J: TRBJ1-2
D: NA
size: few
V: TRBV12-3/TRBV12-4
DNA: TGTGCCAGCAGTTTCCCGAACCTTAACTATGGCTACACCTTC
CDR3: CASSFPNLNYGYTF

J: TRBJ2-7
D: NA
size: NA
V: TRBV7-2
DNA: TGTGCCAGCATGGTCGGGATTAGCTCCTACGAGCAGTACTTC
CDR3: CASMVGISSYEQYF

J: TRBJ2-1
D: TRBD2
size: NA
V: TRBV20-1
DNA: TGCAGTGTTAGGACTAGCGGGGGAAATGAGCAGTTCTTC
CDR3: CSVRTSGGNEQFF

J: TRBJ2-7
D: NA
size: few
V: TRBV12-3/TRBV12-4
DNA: TGTGCCAGCAGTCCAGGGATAACCTACGAGCAGTACTTC
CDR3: CASSPGITYEQYF

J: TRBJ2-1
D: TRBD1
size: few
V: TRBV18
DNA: TGTGCCAGCTTGGGGACAGTTTACAATGAGCAGTTCTTC
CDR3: CASLGTVYNEQFF

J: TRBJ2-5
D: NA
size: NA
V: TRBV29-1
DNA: TGCAGCGTTGAAGAACTGGGGGGCCAAGAGACCCAGTACTTC
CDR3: CSVEELGGQETQYF

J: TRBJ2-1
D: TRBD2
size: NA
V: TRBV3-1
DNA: TGTGCCAGCAGTCCGGAGAGAAGGACTAGCGGGGGGGCACGTGAGCAGTTCTTC
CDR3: CASSPERRTSGGAREQFF

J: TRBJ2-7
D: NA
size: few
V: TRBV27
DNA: TGTGCCAGCCGCCGAACCAGCTCCTACGAGCAGTACTTC
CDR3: CASRRTSSYEQYF

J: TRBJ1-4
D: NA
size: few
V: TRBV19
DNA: TGTGCCAGTAGTATCCGGCAGAATAATGAAAAACTGTTTTTT
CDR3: CASSIRQNNEKLFF

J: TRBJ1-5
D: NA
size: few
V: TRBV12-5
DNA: TGTGCTAGTGGTTTGTTAGACAGCCGAAATCAGCCCCAGCATTTT
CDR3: CASGLLDSRNQPQHF

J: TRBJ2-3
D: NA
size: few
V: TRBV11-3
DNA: TGTGCCAGCAGCTTACGGGGTTTTACAGATACGCAGTATTTT
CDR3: CASSLRGFTDTQYF

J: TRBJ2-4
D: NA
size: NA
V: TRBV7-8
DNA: TGTGCCATGGGCCCCGGGGCTGGGGGGAGCATTCAGTACTTC
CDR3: CAMGPGAGGSIQYF

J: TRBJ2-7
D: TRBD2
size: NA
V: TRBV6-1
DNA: TGTGCCAGCAGCCGAAGACTAGCGGGAGGTACCGAGCAGTACTTC
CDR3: CASSRRLAGGTEQYF

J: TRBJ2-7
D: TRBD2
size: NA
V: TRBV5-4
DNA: TGTGCCAGCAGCTTGTACGGACTAGCGGGAGTGGGCTACGAGCAGTACTTC
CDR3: CASSLYGLAGVGYEQYF

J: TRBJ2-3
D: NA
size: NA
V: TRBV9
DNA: TGTGCCAGCAGCGTAGAAGGGTTGGGGGATACGCAGTATTTT
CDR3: CASSVEGLGDTQYF

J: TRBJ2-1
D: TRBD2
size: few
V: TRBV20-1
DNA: TGCAGTGCTAGTGGGCTAGCGGACAACAATGAGCAGTTCTTC
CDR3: CSASGLADNNEQFF

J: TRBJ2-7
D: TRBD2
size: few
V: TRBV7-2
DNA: TGTGCCAGCAGCCCTCCGGGGACTAGCGGGAGGAGGGAGCAGTACTTC
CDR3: CASSPPGTSGRREQYF

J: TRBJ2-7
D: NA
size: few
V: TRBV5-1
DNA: TGCGCCAGCAGCTTGGGACAGGTAATCTACGAGCAGTACTTC
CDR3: CASSLGQVIYEQYF

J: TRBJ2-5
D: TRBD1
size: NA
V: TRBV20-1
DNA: TGCAGTGCTAGGGGGGACAGGGGTGAGGAGACCCAGTACTTC
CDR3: CSARGDRGEETQYF

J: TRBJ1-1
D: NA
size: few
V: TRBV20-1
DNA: TGCAGTGCCCCCTGGGGGGGCAACACTGAAGCTTTCTTT
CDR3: CSAPWGGNTEAFF

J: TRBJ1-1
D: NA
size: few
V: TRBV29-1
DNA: TGCAGCGTTGCGGAACAGTCTCACACTGAAGCTTTCTTT
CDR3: CSVAEQSHTEAFF

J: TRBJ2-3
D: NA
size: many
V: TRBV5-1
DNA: TGCGCCAGCAGCTTGGGTGGTCTCACAGATACGCAGTATTTT
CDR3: CASSLGGLTDTQYF

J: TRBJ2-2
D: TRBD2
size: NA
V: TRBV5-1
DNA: TGCGCCAGCAGCATCCTCCCGGGACTAGTATCCGGGGAGCTGTTTTTT
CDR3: CASSILPGLVSGELFF

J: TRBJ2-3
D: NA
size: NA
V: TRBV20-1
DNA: TGCAGTGCTAGAGCCACCGACAGGGTGGGAGGTACGCAGTATTTT
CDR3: CSARATDRVGGTQYF

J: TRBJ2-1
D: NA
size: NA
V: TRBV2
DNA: TGTGCCAGCAGTGATTATTGGGGAAATGAGCAGTTCTTC
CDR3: CASSDYWGNEQFF

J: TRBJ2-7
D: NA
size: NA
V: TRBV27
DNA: TGTGCCAGCAGTCCCCCCCGGGGTAGCGGATCCTACGAGCAGTACTTC
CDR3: CASSPPRGSGSYEQYF

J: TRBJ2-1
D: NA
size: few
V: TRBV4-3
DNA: TGCGCCAGCAGCCAAGACCAGGGCCATGAGCAGTTCTTC
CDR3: CASSQDQGHEQFF

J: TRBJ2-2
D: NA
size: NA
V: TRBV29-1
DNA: TGCAGCGTTGATGGTCAAGCAAACACCGGGGAGCTGTTTTTT
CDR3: CSVDGQANTGELFF